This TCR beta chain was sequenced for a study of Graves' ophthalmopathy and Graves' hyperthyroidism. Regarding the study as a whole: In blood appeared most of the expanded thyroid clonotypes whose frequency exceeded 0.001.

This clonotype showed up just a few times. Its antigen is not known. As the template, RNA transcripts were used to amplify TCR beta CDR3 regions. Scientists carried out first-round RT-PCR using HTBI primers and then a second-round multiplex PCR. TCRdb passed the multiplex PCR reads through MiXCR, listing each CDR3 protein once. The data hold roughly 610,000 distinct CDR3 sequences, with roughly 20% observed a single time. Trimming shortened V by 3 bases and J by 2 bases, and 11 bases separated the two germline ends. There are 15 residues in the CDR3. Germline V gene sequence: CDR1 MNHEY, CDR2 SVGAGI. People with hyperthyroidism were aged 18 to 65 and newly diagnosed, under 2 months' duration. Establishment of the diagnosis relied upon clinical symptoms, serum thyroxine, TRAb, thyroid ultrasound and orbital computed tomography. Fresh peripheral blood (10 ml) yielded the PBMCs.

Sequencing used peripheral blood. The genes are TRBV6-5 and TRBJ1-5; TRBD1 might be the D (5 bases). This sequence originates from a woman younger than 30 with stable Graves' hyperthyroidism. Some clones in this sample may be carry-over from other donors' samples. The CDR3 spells CASSYTGAGNQPQHF. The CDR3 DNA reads TGTGCCAGCAGTTATACTGGGGCTGGCAATCAGCCCCAGCATTTT.